The rows below give T cell receptor beta chains drawn from one sample of a study of vaccination effects on CD4 cells after COVID-19. Data came from immunoSEQ multiplex PCR; TCRdb stores just in-frame clones and leaves some out. Found here are approximately 28,000 clones, roughly four fifths of them singletons; the top ten hold about 14%. Antigens of these TCRs are unknown. The sequencing here drew on CD4+ T cells from PBMCs cultured with HCoV-229E spike peptides, taken after COVID-19 vaccination. The receptors shown here come from a human donor who received a COVID-19 vaccine. Each CDR3 is given with its conserved first and last residue. The order of the fields is D gene, clone size, J gene, V gene, CDR3 DNA, CDR3 protein. D genes are given only for firm matches. The size field is filled for only some rows; it gives once, few, many or a size class.

D gene: TRBD1; clone size: few; J gene: TRBJ1-3; V gene: TRBV10-2; CDR3 DNA: TGCGCCAGCAGTGAGACTGAACAGGGGTTGGACACCATATATTTT; CDR3 protein: CASSETEQGLDTIYF
D gene: -; clone size: -; J gene: TRBJ2-6; V gene: TRBV7-8; CDR3 DNA: TGTGCCAGCAGCTTAGCGATGGGACGGGGCTCTAGGGCCAACGTCCTGACTTTC; CDR3 protein: CASSLAMGRGSRANVLTF
D gene: TRBD2; clone size: -; J gene: TRBJ2-3; V gene: TRBV15; CDR3 DNA: TGTGCCACCAGCAGAGGGACTAGCGGGGCTGGAGATACGCAGTATTTT; CDR3 protein: CATSRGTSGAGDTQYF
D gene: -; clone size: -; J gene: TRBJ2-7; V gene: TRBV10-1; CDR3 DNA: TGCGCATCGGGGACGACCTACGAGCAGTACTTC; CDR3 protein: CASGTTYEQYF
D gene: -; clone size: -; J gene: TRBJ2-5; V gene: TRBV7-7; CDR3 DNA: TGTGCCAGCACAACGGGAAGGACAGCCCAAGAGACCCAGTACTTC; CDR3 protein: CASTTGRTAQETQYF
D gene: TRBD1; clone size: -; J gene: TRBJ2-1; V gene: TRBV29-1; CDR3 DNA: TGCAGCGTCTCGGGACAGGGTCACAATGAGCAGTTCTTC; CDR3 protein: CSVSGQGHNEQFF
D gene: -; clone size: -; J gene: TRBJ1-1; V gene: TRBV6-5; CDR3 DNA: TGTGCCACCCGAAGAGGGGGTGAGGGCACTGAAGCTTTCTTT; CDR3 protein: CATRRGGEGTEAFF
D gene: -; clone size: -; J gene: TRBJ1-2; V gene: TRBV6-5; CDR3 DNA: TGTGCCAGCAGTTACTCGAACGTTGACTATGGCTACACCTTC; CDR3 protein: CASSYSNVDYGYTF
D gene: TRBD2; clone size: -; J gene: TRBJ2-1; V gene: TRBV20-1; CDR3 DNA: TGCAGTGCTAGTTGGGCGGGAGGGTCAGAATCCTACAATGAGCAGTTCTTC; CDR3 protein: CSASWAGGSESYNEQFF
D gene: TRBD1; clone size: -; J gene: TRBJ1-2; V gene: TRBV7-8; CDR3 DNA: TGTGCCAGCAGCCCGGGGACAGAAAACTATGGCTACACCTTC; CDR3 protein: CASSPGTENYGYTF
D gene: -; clone size: -; J gene: TRBJ1-2; V gene: TRBV18; CDR3 DNA: TGTGCCAGCTCACCACAAAGAACCGATGGCTACACCTTC; CDR3 protein: CASSPQRTDGYTF
D gene: -; clone size: -; J gene: TRBJ1-3; V gene: TRBV11-3; CDR3 DNA: TGTGCCAGCAGCTCCGGGAGTGGAAACACCATATATTTT; CDR3 protein: CASSSGSGNTIYF
D gene: TRBD2; clone size: few; J gene: TRBJ2-1; V gene: TRBV15; CDR3 DNA: TGTGCCACCAGCAGAGAGGTAGCGGGAGAGGGGCAGTTCTTC; CDR3 protein: CATSREVAGEGQFF
D gene: -; clone size: -; J gene: TRBJ2-3; V gene: TRBV19; CDR3 DNA: TGTGCCAGTAGGGGAGCTAGCACAGATACGCAGTATTTT; CDR3 protein: CASRGASTDTQYF
D gene: TRBD1; clone size: -; J gene: TRBJ2-6; V gene: TRBV6-2/TRBV6-3; CDR3 DNA: TGTGCCAGCAGTTACGACAGGGGGCCCACCAGCTCTGGGGCCAACGTCCTGACTTTC; CDR3 protein: CASSYDRGPTSSGANVLTF
D gene: -; clone size: -; J gene: TRBJ2-7; V gene: TRBV7-9; CDR3 DNA: TGTGCCAGCAGCCCCAGGGGGGAGCGGGTCTCATACGAGCAGTACTTC; CDR3 protein: CASSPRGERVSYEQYF
D gene: TRBD1; clone size: -; J gene: TRBJ2-3; V gene: TRBV27; CDR3 DNA: TGTGCCAGCAGTCGACAGGGGGCTGCAGATACGCAGTATTTT; CDR3 protein: CASSRQGAADTQYF
D gene: -; clone size: -; J gene: TRBJ1-5; V gene: TRBV21-1; CDR3 DNA: TGTGCCAGATGGGCTAATCAGCCCCAGCATTTT; CDR3 protein: CARWANQPQHF
D gene: -; clone size: -; J gene: TRBJ2-1; V gene: TRBV6-6; CDR3 DNA: TGTGCCAGCAGTTTACAGGGCGGTCCCTACAATGAGCAGTTCTTC; CDR3 protein: CASSLQGGPYNEQFF
D gene: -; clone size: few; J gene: TRBJ2-5; V gene: TRBV5-4; CDR3 DNA: TGTGCCAGCAGCTTACAGGGAGCTCAAGAGACCCAGTACTTC; CDR3 protein: CASSLQGAQETQYF
D gene: TRBD1; clone size: -; J gene: TRBJ2-7; V gene: TRBV18; CDR3 DNA: TGTGCCAGCTCACTCGACCCAAACAGGGGTCGCGAGCAGTACTTC; CDR3 protein: CASSLDPNRGREQYF
D gene: TRBD1; clone size: -; J gene: TRBJ1-2; V gene: TRBV4-1; CDR3 DNA: TGCGCCAGCAGTCAAGGGACGTATCGACAGGGATACGGCTACACCTTC; CDR3 protein: CASSQGTYRQGYGYTF
D gene: -; clone size: -; J gene: TRBJ2-7; V gene: TRBV10-3; CDR3 DNA: TGTGCCATCGGGCTGGGGTACGAGCAGTACTTC; CDR3 protein: CAIGLGYEQYF
D gene: -; clone size: -; J gene: TRBJ1-2; V gene: TRBV6-4; CDR3 DNA: TGTGCCAGCAGTGACTCGGGGGGAGGAAATGGCTACACCTTC; CDR3 protein: CASSDSGGGNGYTF
D gene: -; clone size: -; J gene: TRBJ2-2; V gene: TRBV5-5; CDR3 DNA: TGTGCCAGCAGCTCCATGATTACTGGGACCGGGGAGCTGTTTTTT; CDR3 protein: CASSSMITGTGELFF
D gene: TRBD1; clone size: -; J gene: TRBJ1-4; V gene: TRBV9; CDR3 DNA: TGTGCCAGCAGCCTATGGACAGGGCGGACTAATGAAAAACTGTTTTTT; CDR3 protein: CASSLWTGRTNEKLFF
D gene: -; clone size: -; J gene: TRBJ1-4; V gene: TRBV19; CDR3 DNA: TGTGCCAGTAGCACAGGGAGAGACGAAAAACTGTTTTTT; CDR3 protein: CASSTGRDEKLFF
D gene: TRBD2; clone size: -; J gene: TRBJ2-7; V gene: TRBV25-1; CDR3 DNA: TGTGCCAGCAGTGAATCGGGCGGGAGTGTATACGAGCAGTACTTC; CDR3 protein: CASSESGGSVYEQYF
D gene: -; clone size: -; J gene: TRBJ2-7; V gene: TRBV24-1; CDR3 DNA: TGTGCCACCAGTGACCCGCGGGCAGGGACCTACGAGCAGTACTTC; CDR3 protein: CATSDPRAGTYEQYF
D gene: -; clone size: once; J gene: TRBJ1-5; V gene: TRBV5-4; CDR3 DNA: TGTGCCAGCAGTTTACAGGGTTTGAATCAGCCCCAGCATTTT; CDR3 protein: CASSLQGLNQPQHF
D gene: -; clone size: once; J gene: TRBJ1-5; V gene: TRBV6-5; CDR3 DNA: TGTGCCAGCAATTTTGGCAGGTCGGGTGGTCAGCCCCAGCATTTT; CDR3 protein: CASNFGRSGGQPQHF